This T cell receptor beta chain was observed in a study of T cell changes during pregnancy in multiple sclerosis. Trimming took 4 bases from V and 7 from J, leaving 17 bases between them. The germline V gene has CDR1 SGHDN and CDR2 FVKESK. The CDR3 loop spans 14 amino acids. The protocol was immunoSEQ multiplex PCR, while the TCRdb copy is restricted to in-frame clones and leaves out a portion. In the table there are about 80,000 clones, just over 90% of which are singletons. The source of this sequence is a female donor with multiple sclerosis, enrolled in a pregnancy study. This sample comprised peripheral blood, obtained before pregnancy. This sequence joins TRBV14 and TRBJ2-7; tentative D call: TRBD1 (6 bases). The CDR3: CASSPSNRVGEQYF. The CDR3 DNA is TGTGCCAGCAGCCCCTCAAACAGGGTTGGGGAGCAGTACTTC.